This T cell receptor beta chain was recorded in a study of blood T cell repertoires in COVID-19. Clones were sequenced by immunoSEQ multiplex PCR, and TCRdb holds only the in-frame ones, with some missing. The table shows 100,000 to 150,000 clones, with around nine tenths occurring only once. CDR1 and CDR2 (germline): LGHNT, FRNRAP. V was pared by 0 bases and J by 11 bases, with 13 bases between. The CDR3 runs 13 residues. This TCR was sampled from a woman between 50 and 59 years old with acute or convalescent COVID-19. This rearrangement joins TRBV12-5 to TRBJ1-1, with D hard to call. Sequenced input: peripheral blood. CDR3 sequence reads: CASGLVPRSEAFF. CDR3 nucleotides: TGTGCTAGTGGTTTGGTACCCAGATCGGAGGCTTTCTTT.